This TCR beta chain emerged from a study of cytomegalovirus exposure and HLA in healthy donors. Study results and caveats: Reports indicate that TCR beta sequences accurately predicted the HLA-A and HLA-B alleles of most subjects.

Germline CDR1 is SNHLY and CDR2 is FYNNEI. This CDR3 spans 15 amino acids. The junction had 4 bases not matched to a gene; V was cut back by 3 bases and J by 3 bases. With respect to this clone: The antigen is not known.

PCR amplification relied on 60 Vbeta primers (plus 13 Jbeta primers). Clones were read by immunoSEQ multiplex PCR, and TCRdb kept only the in-frame ones, dropping some. The sample has approximately 200,000 clones, roughly 84% seen once. The clonotype originates from a human donor in good health. The gene calls are TRBV2 and TRBJ2-1; 8 positions match TRBD1. Sequenced input: PBMCs. The CDR3 sequence is CASSDDRGVYNEQFF. In DNA, the CDR3 is TGTGCCAGCAGTGACGACAGGGGAGTCTACAATGAGCAGTTCTTC. The full variable domain, its missing parts supplied by reference TRBV2 and TRBJ2-1, is EPEVTQTPSHQVTQMGQEVILRCVPISNHLYFYWYRQILGQKVEFLVSFYNNEISEKSEIFDDQFSVERPDGSNFTLKIRSTKLEDSAMYFCASSDDRGVYNEQFFGPGTRLTVL.